The sequence of this T cell receptor (beta chain) was determined in a study of shared clonotypes between healthy human individuals. Whole-study context: Three plates each covered CD4 naive and memory; CD8 naive two, CD8 memory one.

Clones were sequenced by immunoSEQ multiplex PCR, and TCRdb holds only the in-frame ones, with some missing. The table has some 2,500,000 clones, less than 95% seen once. Nashville, Tennessee was home to all donors, who were Caucasian adults. Comments on this clone: Its antigen remains unknown.

Broader study findings: Several donors held about 5% of naive CD4 clonotypes in common. Rarefaction analysis demonstrated incomplete sorted-subset sequencing notwithstanding large depth.

Material: naive CD4+ T cells from PBMCs. Subset indicated: CD45RA+ positively selected. This TCR was recovered from a man younger than 35 in good health. Some clones in this sample may be carry-over from other donors' samples.

The CDR3: CASTDLTYEQYF. As DNA, the CDR3 is TGTGCCAGCACGGACCTTACCTACGAGCAGTACTTC. The chain couples TRBV28 to TRBJ2-7, with D uncertain. V was trimmed by 7 bases and J by 2 bases, leaving 9 bases between them. This CDR3 has 12 residues. Germline V gene sequence: CDR1 MDHEN, CDR2 SYDVKM.